Each of the 16 T cell receptor beta chains below was sequenced from the same sample in a study of cytomegalovirus exposure and HLA in healthy donors. Both 60 Vbeta primers and 13 Jbeta primers went into the PCR. Generated by immunoSEQ multiplex PCR, the TCRdb table keeps only in-frame clones and is missing some. The sample includes over 150,000 clones, 82% of them seen just once. The specimen sequenced was PBMCs. Receptors were obtained from a boy under 10 years old in good health and CMV-seronegative.

J is TRBJ1-6 and V is TRBV5-6, with no clear D. The CDR3 is 16 residues long. Trimming took off 0 bases at V and 6 bases at J, with 13 bases between the two ends. CDR1 and CDR2 from the germline V gene are SGHDT and YYEEEE. The CDR3 DNA reads TGTGCCAGCAGCTTGGGACGCAGGAGGATTAATTCACCCCTCCACTTT. This sequence encodes CASSLGRRRINSPLHF.

Only one count was recorded for this clone. The chain couples TRBV4-2 to TRBJ2-2; D is unresolved. Germline V CDR1 and CDR2: LGHNA, YNFKEQ. Trimming cost V 8 bases and J 3 bases, with 7 bases left between them. The CDR3 has 12 residues. CDR3 in amino acids: CASGDYTGELFF. CDR3 nucleotide sequence: TGTGCCAGCGGCGACTACACCGGGGAGCTGTTTTTT.

DNA for the CDR3: TGCGCCAGCAGCCAGCAGGGGGCGCAGAATGAGCAGTTCTTC. It translates to CASSQQGAQNEQFF. The J gene is TRBJ2-1, the V gene TRBV5-1; 8 bases are shared with TRBD1. Germline lookup yields CDR1 SGHRS and CDR2 YFSETQ. V trimming: 4 bases; J trimming: 7 bases; junction bases outside the gene matches: 7. There are 14 residues in the CDR3.

The chain joins TRBV10-3 to TRBJ2-2, with TRBD2 matching 8 bases. Germline CDR1 ENHRY, CDR2 SYGVKD. This CDR3 is 14 amino acids long. The ends lost 5 bases at V and 8 bases at J; junction bases unmatched: 7. The CDR3 loop reads CAISPRGDAGELFF. CDR3 nucleotides: TGTGCCATCAGTCCGCGGGGGGATGCAGGGGAGCTGTTTTTT.

V usage is TRBV29-1 and J usage is TRBJ2-3; 15 positions agree with TRBD2. V gave up 5 bases and J gave up 7 bases; unmatched junction bases: 4. This CDR3 region has 14 residues. CDR1 is SQVTM and CDR2 is ANQGSEA in the germline V gene. The CDR3 DNA is TGCAGCGTTCGGACTAGCGGGGGGGGGTATACGCAGTATTTT. Its protein is CSVRTSGGGYTQYF.

The V and J genes are TRBV5-1 and TRBJ2-7, with TRBD2 matching 9 bases. The V gene end was trimmed by 4 bases and the J gene end by 6 bases; junction bases not matched to a gene: 8. Germline CDR1 is SGHRS and CDR2 is YFSETQ. This CDR3 has 14 amino acids. The CDR3 sequence is CASSTLAGEGEQYF. As DNA, the CDR3 is TGCGCCAGCAGCACCTTAGCGGGGGAAGGCGAGCAGTACTTC.

The chain employs TRBV18 and TRBJ1-1; weak D call: TRBD1 (6 bases). Germline-derived CDR1 and CDR2 are KGHSH and LQKENI. Trimming removed 4 bases from V and 3 bases from J, with 15 bases in between. The CDR3 contains 15 residues. CDR3 DNA: TGTGCCAGCTCACTCGCAGTAACAGGGTACACTGAAGCTTTCTTT. Its protein product is CASSLAVTGYTEAFF. The full variable domain, its missing parts supplied by reference TRBV18 and TRBJ1-1, is NAGVMQNPRHLVRRRGQEARLRCSPMKGHSHVYWYRQLPEEGLKFMVYLQKENIIDESGMPKERFSAEFPKEGPSILRIQQVVRGDSAAYFCASSLAVTGYTEAFFGQGTRLTVV.

This chain joins TRBV6-5 and TRBJ2-2; possible D gene TRBD2, 6 bases. Deletions cut 7 bases from V and 4 bases from J, with 7 bases between. CDR3 length: 12 residues. Germline lookup yields CDR1 MNHEY and CDR2 SVGAGI. The CDR3 coding sequence is TGTGCCAGCACAGCGGGCACCGGGGAGCTGTTTTTT. The encoded protein is CASTAGTGELFF.

The chain combines TRBV9 with TRBJ2-3; 7 nucleotides align to TRBD2. V trimming: 3 bases; J trimming: 2 bases; junction bases outside the gene matches: 3. CDR3 length equals 14 residues. CDR1 is SGDLS, CDR2 YYNGEE, per germline. CDR3 in DNA: TGTGCCAGCAGCGGGGGGACTATCACAGATACGCAGTATTTT. Its protein product is CASSGGTITDTQYF.

This clone was seen a handful of times. V is TRBV29-1 and J is TRBJ1-4, with 7 bases identical to TRBD1. The length of the CDR3 is 13 residues. The V and J ends lost 6 bases and 4 bases, in that order; junction bases with no gene match: 5. Per the germline V gene, CDR1 is SQVTM and CDR2 is ANQGSEA. The CDR3 sequence: CSVYDRDNEKLFF. In DNA form, the CDR3 reads TGCAGCGTCTACGACAGGGATAATGAAAAACTGTTTTTT. The full variable domain, rest sourced from reference TRBV29-1 and TRBJ1-4, is SAVISQKPSRDICQRGTSLTIQCQVDSQVTMMFWYRQQPGQSLTLIATANQGSEATYESGFVIDKFPISRPNLTFSTLTVSNMSPEDSSIYLCSVYDRDNEKLFFGSGTQLSVL.

This chain uses TRBV9 with TRBJ2-2; TRBD2 matches 9 bases. Germline V gene sequence: CDR1 SGDLS, CDR2 YYNGEE. Trimming removed 0 bases from V and 5 bases from J; junction bases left unmatched: 5. The length of the CDR3 is 16 residues. CDR3 sequence: CASSVGAGGLTGELFF. As DNA, the CDR3 is TGTGCCAGCAGCGTAGGAGCGGGGGGTTTAACCGGGGAGCTGTTTTTT.

This chain connects TRBV7-9 to TRBJ2-1, with 8 bases that match TRBD2. The CDR3 is made up of 14 amino acids. V gave up 3 bases and J gave up 8 bases; unmatched junction bases: 6. Looked up from germline, CDR1 is SEHNR and CDR2 is FQNEAQ (reference sequence). CDR3 region: CASSFSGAGYEQFF. The CDR3 DNA is TGTGCCAGCAGCTTTAGCGGGGCGGGTTATGAGCAGTTCTTC. The entire variable domain, with the rest obtained from reference TRBV7-9 and TRBJ2-1, is as follows: DTGVSQNPRHKITKRGQNVTFRCDPISEHNRLYWYRQTLGQGPEFLTYFQNEAQLEKSRLLSDRFSAERPKGSFSTLEIQRTEQGDSAMYLCASSFSGAGYEQFFGPGTRLTVL.

The chain links TRBV7-9 to TRBJ2-3, with 8 bases identical to TRBD2. There are 15 residues in the CDR3. The J segment lost 1 base and the V segment lost 1 base, leaving 1 base of the junction unmatched. CDR1 and CDR2 from the germline V gene are SEHNR and FQNEAQ (reference sequence). In nucleotides, the CDR3 is TGTGCCAGCAGCTTAGGAGCGGGGGGCACAGATACGCAGTATTTT. It is translated as CASSLGAGGTDTQYF. The variable domain in full, with the rest retrieved from reference TRBV7-9 and TRBJ2-3, is DTGVSQNPRHKITKRGQNVTFRCDPISEHNRLYWYRQTLGQGPEFLTYFQNEAQLEKSRLLSDRFSAERPKGSFSTLEIQRTEQGDSAMYLCASSLGAGGTDTQYFGPGTRLTVL.

The chain recombines TRBV4-1 with TRBJ2-7, with TRBD1 matching 9 bases. V gave up 1 base and J gave up 9 bases; unmatched junction bases: 4. The CDR3 extends over 13 amino acids. Germline V CDR1 and CDR2: MGHRA, YSYEKL. The DNA for the CDR3 is TGCGCCAGCAGCCAAGTCGGACAGGGGAGGCAGTACTTC. Translating it yields CASSQVGQGRQYF.

This clone was detected only a few times. The chain links TRBV4-3 to TRBJ1-1; D is uncertain. The CDR3 is made up of 17 amino acids. Trimming stripped 0 bases from V and 3 bases from J, with 17 bases between. The germline V gene encodes CDR1 LGHNA and CDR2 YSLEER. Here the CDR3 DNA reads TGCGCCAGCAGCCAAGATTCCCTAGCGGCCCGCTACACTGAAGCTTTCTTT. Encoded protein: CASSQDSLAARYTEAFF.

Worth noting for this clone: This CDR3 is also generated by other DNA sequences in the sample. The rearrangement uses TRBV7-8 and TRBJ2-2; 8 nucleotides match TRBD1. The V gene's germline CDR1 is SGHVS and CDR2 FQNEAQ. CDR3 length: 16 amino acids. The V segment lost 4 bases and the J segment 4 bases; nucleotides outside the gene matches: 8. The CDR3 DNA sequence: TGTGCCAGCAGCTCAAGACAGGGGCCGGGCACCGGGGAGCTGTTTTTT. As protein: CASSSRQGPGTGELFF.